One and the same sample provided the 14 T cell receptor beta chains below, sequenced in a study of blood T cells in healthy people across ages. Then a second PCR, running roughly 7 to 11 cycles, was carried out with a sample-barcoded 5' primer and a J-beta primer mix. TCRdb ran MiXCR on the 5' RACE reads and lists one entry per CDR3 protein. This sample has about 930,000 distinct CDR3 sequences, with approximately 32% found just once. These data were also filed under a second study, of T cells of mothers and their children.

Sequenced input: blood. Every receptor here comes from a woman aged 40 to 50 in good health.

This clonotype was observed once. This sequence joins TRBV2 and TRBJ2-1; 9 bases are a match to TRBD2. V lost 5 bases and J lost 3; bases outside the gene matches: 11. This CDR3 has 17 amino acids. CDR1 is SNHLY, CDR2 FYNNEI, per germline. In nucleotides, the CDR3 is TGTGCCAGCAGTCCTTTAGCGGGGGACCATCTCTACAATGAGCAGTTCTTC. Translated: CASSPLAGDHLYNEQFF.

This clonotype has ten or more counts. The chain links TRBV6-1 to TRBJ2-6, with D possibly being TRBD1 or TRBD2 (5 bases each). CDR1 is MNHNS and CDR2 is SASEGT in the germline V gene. This CDR3 comprises 18 residues. The V gene lost 0 bases and the J gene lost 3 bases, with 15 bases spanning the gap. DNA of the CDR3: TGTGCCAGCAGTGAAGCTCCTCGGGGCGATGTTGGGGCCAACGTCCTGACTTTC. Translating it yields CASSEAPRGDVGANVLTF.

This clonotype showed up many times. The chain employs TRBV20-1 and TRBJ2-7; the match to TRBD1 covers 8 bases. Germline V lookup: CDR1 DFQATT, CDR2 SNEGSKA (reference sequence). V dropped 1 base and J dropped 3; count of bases not matched to a gene: 8. The CDR3 totals 15 residues. CDR3 coding DNA: TGCAGTGCTAGAGGGGAGAGACAGGGGAGCTACGAGCAGTACTTC. Protein sequence: CSARGERQGSYEQYF.

This clonotype has just a few counts. V usage is TRBV20-1 and J usage is TRBJ2-7; 9 nucleotides agree with TRBD2. Germline V CDR1 and CDR2: DFQATT, SNEGSKA (reference sequence). V shed 2 bases, J shed 7 bases, and the junction held 18 bases outside the gene matches. This CDR3 comprises 17 residues. This CDR3 reads CSARSRRLADPFWEQYF. CDR3 nucleotide sequence: TGCAGTGCTAGATCACGGAGACTAGCGGACCCCTTTTGGGAGCAGTACTTC.

Regarding this clonotype: A clone one base away is much larger, so this may be a read error. The genes are TRBV20-1 and TRBJ1-2; no clear D. Germline V lookup: CDR1 DFQATT, CDR2 SNEGSKA (reference sequence). The CDR3 spans 13 residues. The CDR3 coding sequence is TGCAGTTCTAGTCTCAGGCTAAGTTATGGCTACACCTTC. It codes for CSSSLRLSYGYTF.

This clonotype showed up many times. The rearrangement links TRBV24-1 to TRBJ2-7; D call uncertain. There are 12 residues in the CDR3. V gave up 3 bases and J gave up 3 bases, with 5 bases separating them. In germline, CDR1 is KGHDR, CDR2 SFDVKD. In DNA, the CDR3 is TGTGCCACCAGTGATGGGCGCTACGAGCAGTACTTC. Translated, it gives CATSDGRYEQYF.

The chain recombines TRBV27 with TRBJ1-6, with a possible D match to TRBD1 (5 bases). Germline V gene lookup returns CDR1 MNHEY and CDR2 SMNVEV (reference sequence). Trimming left V 2 bases short and J 11 bases short, with 16 bases between. The CDR3 consists of 15 residues. The CDR3 sequence is CASSLIGAGNTPLHF. The CDR3 DNA reads TGTGCCAGCAGTTTAATCGGCGCAGGGAATACACCCCTCCACTTT.

The V gene is TRBV5-1, the J gene TRBJ2-3; a weak D match, TRBD1 (5 bases). Trimming took 4 bases from V and 2 from J, leaving 14 bases between them. The CDR3 loop spans 15 amino acids. Germline V lookup: CDR1 SGHRS, CDR2 YFSETQ. The CDR3: CASSVGWGDTDTQYF. The DNA for the CDR3 is TGCGCCAGCAGCGTTGGGTGGGGCGACACAGATACGCAGTATTTT.

Ten or more counts support this clonotype. The chain joins TRBV27 to TRBJ1-1, with a tentative D call TRBD1 (6 bases). Germline CDR1 is MNHEY and CDR2 is SMNVEV (reference sequence). This CDR3 has 14 amino acids. Trimming removed 3 bases at V and 1 base at J, with 9 bases between. In DNA, the CDR3 is TGTGCCAGCAGTTTGGCGGGGGCGAACACTGAAGCTTTCTTT. It translates to CASSLAGANTEAFF.

The V call is TRBV6-1, the J call TRBJ2-1, with 10 bases fitting TRBD1. Per germline, CDR1 MNHNS and CDR2 SASEGT. This CDR3 spans 15 amino acids. V trimming: 4 bases; J trimming: 4 bases; junction bases outside the gene matches: 4. DNA for the CDR3: TGTGCCAGCAGTGCCGGACAGGGGGGATACAATGAGCAGTTCTTC. The encoded protein is CASSAGQGGYNEQFF.

This clonotype came up many times. The CDR3 spells CASSFPGLAGASSYEQYF. The CDR3 nucleotides are TGCGCCAGCAGCTTCCCGGGACTAGCGGGGGCAAGCTCCTACGAGCAGTACTTC. The gene calls are TRBV5-1 and TRBJ2-7; TRBD2 agrees at 14 bases. After removal of 2 bases from V and 0 bases from J, the junction contained 7 bases not matched to a gene. The germline V gene has CDR1 SGHRS and CDR2 YFSETQ. The CDR3 is 18 amino acids.

The V gene is TRBV20-1, the J gene TRBJ2-1, with D hard to call. Trimming shortened V by 0 bases and J by 10 bases, and 10 bases separated the two germline ends. The CDR3 totals 12 residues. Germline CDR1 reads DFQATT; CDR2 reads SNEGSKA (reference sequence). DNA of the CDR3: TGCAGTGCTAGAGATGGGCCGGACGAGCAGTTCTTC. Translation gives CSARDGPDEQFF.

This clonotype was detected many times. This chain links TRBV20-1 with TRBJ1-6; D remains ambiguous. The CDR3 has 10 residues. Germline V gives CDR1 DFQATT, CDR2 SNEGSKA (reference sequence). The germline V and J ends were trimmed by 1 base and 11 bases, with 3 bases remaining between them. CDR3 region: CSARAAPLHF. As DNA, the CDR3 is TGCAGTGCTAGAGCTGCACCCCTCCACTTT.

This clonotype has just a few counts. This sequence joins TRBV7-9 and TRBJ2-7; TRBD1 might be the D (6 bases). Germline V gene lookup returns CDR1 SEHNR and CDR2 FQNEAQ (reference sequence). The CDR3 totals 13 residues. V lost 5 bases to trimming and J lost 5 bases, with 13 bases between them. Written as DNA, the CDR3 is TGTGCCAGCAGCCGCCGGGACACCCACGAGCAGTACTTC. Protein product: CASSRRDTHEQYF. Full variable domain (missing parts from reference TRBV7-9 and TRBJ2-7): DTGVSQNPRHKITKRGQNVTFRCDPISEHNRLYWYRQTLGQGPEFLTYFQNEAQLEKSRLLSDRFSAERPKGSFSTLEIQRTEQGDSAMYLCASSRRDTHEQYFGPGTRLTVT.